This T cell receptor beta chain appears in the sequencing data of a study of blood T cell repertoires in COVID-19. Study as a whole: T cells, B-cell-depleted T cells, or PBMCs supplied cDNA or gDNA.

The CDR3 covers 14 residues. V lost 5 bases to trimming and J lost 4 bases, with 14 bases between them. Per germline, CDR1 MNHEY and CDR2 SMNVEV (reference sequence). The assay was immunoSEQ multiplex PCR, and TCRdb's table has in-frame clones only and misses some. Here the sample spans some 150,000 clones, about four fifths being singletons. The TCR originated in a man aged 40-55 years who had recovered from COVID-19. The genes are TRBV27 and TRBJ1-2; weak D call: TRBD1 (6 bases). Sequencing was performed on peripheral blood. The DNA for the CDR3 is TGTGCCAGCAGTCCTGACAGGCTGGTCTATGGCTACACCTTC. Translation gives CASSPDRLVYGYTF.